These 13 T cell receptor beta chains share one sample of origin, sequenced in a study of ipilimumab plus nivolumab after autologous stem cell transplantation listed by TCRdb under 2021. Libraries were made using the immunoSEQ multiplex PCR assay. TCRdb carries this immuneACCESS record with in-frame sequences only. Its versions omit some clonotypes, under half of them owing to an unresolved V gene in the studies checked, with the rest unexplained. A total of tens of thousands of clones appear in this sample, about 83% of them only once. The top ten clonotypes cover under 2.5% of the sample. Material: PBMCs, obtained in a trial of ipilimumab plus nivolumab as post-transplant consolidation. The receptors originated from a male donor with diffuse large B-cell lymphoma.

There are a few counts of this clone. The V and J genes are TRBV6-6 and TRBJ1-3; unclear D gene. The CDR3 loop spans 12 amino acids. V was clipped by 8 bases and J by 0 bases, with 5 bases between them. Germline CDR1 MNHNY, CDR2 SVGAGI (reference sequence). The DNA of the CDR3 is TGTGCCAGCGCAATCTCTGGAAACACCATATATTTT. Translated, it gives CASAISGNTIYF.

The chain recombines TRBV30 with TRBJ2-3; 8 positions agree with TRBD2. Germline CDR1 GTSNPN, CDR2 SVGIG (reference sequence). The CDR3 has 16 amino acids. Unmatched junction bases numbered 7, after V lost 1 base and J lost 1 base. CDR3 sequence reads: CAWSAALAGGTDTQYF. The CDR3 nucleotides are TGTGCCTGGAGTGCGGCGCTAGCGGGCGGCACAGATACGCAGTATTTT.

The J gene is TRBJ1-6, the V gene TRBV27; D unresolved. Germline V CDR1 and CDR2: MNHEY, SMNVEV (reference sequence). The CDR3 consists of 15 residues. The germline V and J ends were trimmed by 3 bases and 0 bases, with 6 bases remaining between them. CDR3 sequence (DNA): TGTGCCAGCAGTTTCGGAGTCTCCTATAATTCACCCCTCCACTTT. This translates into CASSFGVSYNSPLHF.

This clone was observed once. The V and J genes are TRBV10-2 and TRBJ2-3; D may be TRBD2 (5 bases). Germline CDR1 reads WSHSY; CDR2 reads SAAADI. The CDR3 has 18 residues. The V end was cut by 1 base, the J end by 6 bases, with 23 bases between. The CDR3 protein is CASSEFRPVTREVDTQYF. In nucleotides, the CDR3 is TGCGCCAGCAGTGAGTTCCGCCCAGTTACTCGGGAAGTTGATACGCAGTATTTT.

The chain joins TRBV18 to TRBJ2-5; unclear D gene. Trimming pared 3 bases from V and 4 bases from J, leaving 3 bases between. The CDR3 spans 11 residues. Germline CDR1 and CDR2: KGHSH and LQKENI. DNA for the CDR3: TGTGCCAGCTCACCTTCAGAGACCCAGTACTTC. Translated: CASSPSETQYF. Filled out from reference TRBV18 and TRBJ2-5, the complete variable domain reads NAGVMQNPRHLVRRRGQEARLRCSPMKGHSHVYWYRQLPEEGLKFMVYLQKENIIDESGMPKERFSAEFPKEGPSILRIQQVVRGDSAAYFCASSPSETQYFGPGTRLLVL.

The V gene is TRBV4-1, the J gene TRBJ2-1; 8 bases match TRBD2. Losses at the gene ends were 0 bases for V and 9 bases for J; bases not matched to a gene: 10. The CDR3 loop spans 16 amino acids. Germline CDR1 and CDR2: MGHRA and YSYEKL. CDR3 protein: CASSQDGAGGATEQFF. The CDR3 coding sequence is TGCGCCAGCAGCCAAGATGGGGCCGGGGGGGCCACTGAGCAGTTCTTC.

The V call is TRBV5-4, the J call TRBJ1-5; D not resolved. The germline gives CDR1 SGHNT, CDR2 YYREEE (reference sequence). Trimming removed 0 bases from V and 9 bases from J, with 7 bases in between. The CDR3 extends over 12 amino acids. CDR3 bases: TGTGCCAGCAGCTTGGACGAGGGGCCCCAGCATTTT. Its protein product is CASSLDEGPQHF.

This chain joins TRBV12-5 and TRBJ2-1, with 7 bases fitting TRBD1. J was trimmed by 5 bases and V by 3 bases; bases with no gene match: 4. The CDR3 sequence is 14 residues long. The germline CDR1 and CDR2 sequences are LGHNT and FRNRAP. CDR3 nucleotide sequence: TGTGCTAGTGGTTTACGGGACAGCAACAATGAGCAGTTCTTC. Translation: CASGLRDSNNEQFF.

This clone was recorded a few times. The CDR3: CASSPYPTPAREANVLTF. The CDR3 DNA follows: TGTGCCAGTAGTCCTTACCCGACACCGGCTCGGGAGGCCAACGTCCTGACTTTC. The chain couples TRBV19 to TRBJ2-6, with D tentatively TRBD2 (5 bases). V dropped 5 bases and J dropped 6 bases, with 23 bases sitting between them. Germline V gene data show CDR1 as LNHDA and CDR2 as SQIVND (reference sequence). The CDR3 consists of 18 residues.

This clone was counted many times. V is TRBV27 and J is TRBJ1-1; 10 bases match TRBD1. V dropped 5 bases and J dropped 5; count of bases not matched to a gene: 5. Germline V gene data show CDR1 as MNHEY and CDR2 as SMNVEV (reference sequence). CDR3 length: 14 amino acids. The CDR3 loop reads CASSPGTGVTEAFF. The CDR3 nucleotides read TGTGCCAGCAGTCCCGGGACAGGGGTAACTGAAGCTTTCTTT.

The chain employs TRBV7-9 and TRBJ2-2, with 8 bases lining up with TRBD1. The CDR3 has 15 residues. The ends lost 1 base at V and 5 bases at J; junction bases unmatched: 3. The V gene's germline CDR1 is SEHNR and CDR2 FQNEAQ (reference sequence). The CDR3 region is CASSLGDRSTGELFF. The CDR3 coding sequence is TGTGCCAGCAGCTTAGGGGACAGGAGTACCGGGGAGCTGTTTTTT.

The chain is built from TRBV18 and TRBJ1-1, with a possible D match to TRBD1 (5 bases). V lost 5 bases, J lost 6 bases, and 13 bases lay in between. The germline CDR1 and CDR2 sequences are KGHSH and LQKENI. The CDR3 spans 13 residues. CDR3 bases: TGTGCCAGCTCATCATTCAGGGACTCTGAAGCTTTCTTT. Its protein is CASSSFRDSEAFF.

This clone was counted many times. The chain is built from TRBV5-1 and TRBJ1-4, with 8 bases identical to TRBD1. CDR1 is SGHRS, CDR2 YFSETQ, per germline. The junction had 6 bases not matched to a gene; V was cut back by 0 bases and J by 8 bases. The CDR3 has 15 residues. The CDR3 loop is CASSLEGRGREKLFF. CDR3 bases: TGCGCCAGCAGCTTGGAAGGCAGGGGGCGAGAAAAACTGTTTTTT.